Listed below are T cell receptor beta chains from one sample, sequenced in a study of cytomegalovirus exposure and HLA in healthy donors. Using immunoSEQ multiplex PCR, the repertoire was profiled, and TCRdb retains in-frame clones only, with some absent. The sample has 75,000 to 100,000 clones; the top ten hold approximately 1.5%. What was sequenced was PBMCs. The receptor set was obtained from a woman aged 60-75 years in good health and CMV-seronegative. CDR3s include the opening cysteine and the closing phenylalanine or tryptophan. The D gene is left open where the match is weak.

cdr3_nt cdr3_aa d_call j_call v_call
TGTGCCAGCAGCTTAGTGGCGGGGACGAAGATAGGGAACACTGAAGCTTTCTTT CASSLVAGTKIGNTEAFF NA TRBJ1-1 TRBV7-8
TGTGCCAGCAGTGTTAGCGGGAGGCCCAGCTCCTACGAGCAGTACTTC CASSVSGRPSSYEQYF TRBD2 TRBJ2-7 TRBV2
TGTGCCAGCAGTGAAGTTGGGACTAGCGGGAACACCGGGGAGCTGTTTTTT CASSEVGTSGNTGELFF TRBD2 TRBJ2-2 TRBV6-1
TGTGCCAGCAGTTTATCGAACCCGGTCTCCTACGAGCAGTACTTC CASSLSNPVSYEQYF NA TRBJ2-7 TRBV27
TGTGCCAGCAGCAATGGCCCTGGGGGCTCGACTTTTGGGTGCAATCAGCCCCAGCATTTT CASSNGPGGSTFGCNQPQHF NA TRBJ1-5 TRBV21-1
TGTGCCAGCAGTTTATCGTCAGGAGGAGTTTGGGGCTACACCTTC CASSLSSGGVWGYTF NA TRBJ1-2 TRBV27
TGTGCCAGCAGCAGACAGGGCGGCACTGAAGCTTTCTTT CASSRQGGTEAFF TRBD1 TRBJ1-1 TRBV28
TGTGCCAGCAGCTTCGGACAGGACCTCTACGAGCAGTACTTC CASSFGQDLYEQYF TRBD1 TRBJ2-7 TRBV7-9
TGTGCCAGCAGGATCGACAGGGGTAGGAGCACAGATACGCAGTATTTT CASRIDRGRSTDTQYF TRBD1 TRBJ2-3 TRBV5-4
TGTGCCAGCAGCTTAGGGGGCAGGGTAGCTTTCTTT CASSLGGRVAFF NA TRBJ1-1 TRBV7-9
TGTGCCAGCTCACCCCCCACAGTAGATACGCAGTATTTT CASSPPTVDTQYF NA TRBJ2-3 TRBV18
TGTGCCAGCAGTTCGACGACAGGGGGATTCGCTGAAGCTTTCTTT CASSSTTGGFAEAFF TRBD1 TRBJ1-1 TRBV27
TGTGCCAGCAGCACCCCCGGGGGGACAGGGGATCGTCGGGAAAAACTGTTTTTT CASSTPGGTGDRREKLFF TRBD1 TRBJ1-4 TRBV25-1
TGTGCCAGCACTGAAGGGGGCAACACCGGGGAGCTGTTTTTT CASTEGGNTGELFF TRBD1 TRBJ2-2 TRBV2
TGTGCCAGCCTGACAGTTGGGGCCAACGTCCTGACTTTC CASLTVGANVLTF NA TRBJ2-6 TRBV6-1
TGCGCCAGCAGCTTGGAGGGGGCCCAGAACACTGAAGCTTTCTTT CASSLEGAQNTEAFF TRBD1 TRBJ1-1 TRBV5-1
TGTGCCAGCTCACCCCCCCACTCTGGGGCCAACGTCCTGACTTTC CASSPPHSGANVLTF NA TRBJ2-6 TRBV18